The T cell receptor beta chain under discussion was sequenced for a study of somatic mutations in cytotoxic T cells in rheumatoid arthritis. Positive selection with magnetic beads achieved the isolation of CD4+ and CD8+ cells, followed by a flow cytometry check of purity. Sequencing was performed with immunoSEQ multiplex PCR; in TCRdb, only in-frame clones are kept and a portion is missing. The data contain 20,000 or so clones, over 75% of them singletons. CDR3 length: 16 residues. From germline, CDR1 is KGHSH and CDR2 LQKENI. V gave up 0 bases and J gave up 8 bases, with 17 bases separating them. Study-level findings and limits: The top CD8+ clone topped 20% of CD8+ cells in about an eighth of the roughly 60 patients. What antigens the expanded CD8+ clones targeted remained unknown.

Remarks on this clone: Its antigen remains unknown.

This clonotype originated in an adult with rheumatoid arthritis. The sequenced sample consisted of CD8+ T cells sorted from blood. The chain carries TRBV18 and TRBJ2-1; D is undetermined. The CDR3 DNA is TGTGCCAGCTCACCACCGGTGGAATCCGGTGTGGATGAGCAGTTCTTC. As protein: CASSPPVESGVDEQFF.